This T cell receptor beta chain was identified in a study of T cell therapy after organ transplantation. Study outcomes and limitations: Post-therapy reconstitution appeared to include transferred and endogenous clonotypes. Minimal repertoire change after therapy followed marked pretherapy expansions in nonresponders.

As regards this clone: Its antigen is as yet unknown.

From germline, CDR1 is SGHTA and CDR2 FQGNSA. V was trimmed by 4 bases and J by 5 bases, leaving 13 bases between them. The CDR3 runs to 14 residues. TCRdb's copy holds only in-frame clones and misses some; the assay was immunoSEQ multiplex PCR. In the table there are approximately 52,000 clones, 85% to 95% of which are singletons. This clonotype was obtained from a human patient who had received a solid organ transplant and had CMV disease. The rearrangement joins TRBV7-2 to TRBJ2-3, with D possibly matching TRBD1 (6 bases). The sample in question was CD8+ T cells from blood, obtained before autologous CMV-specific T cell therapy. CDR3 coding DNA: TGTGCCAGCAGCTACCCAGGGGTGTTAGATACGCAGTATTTT. It translates to CASSYPGVLDTQYF.